Each of the 13 T cell receptor beta chains below was sequenced from the same sample in a study of identical twins (dated by TCRdb to 2015 to 2016). The library came from 5' RACE. Instrument used: Illumina HiSeq 2000. TCRdb took the public reads, trimmed them with fastp at Q25, ran MiXCR for clone calling and kept in-frame beta chains. One record per CDR3 amino acid sequence lists the most common genes and DNA. In all, the sample holds 700,000 or so distinct CDR3 sequences, and less than 25% of those were seen once. Of the sample, 4% to 5.5% is held by the ten largest clones. These same records also appear under a second study, on T cells expressing NK-cell markers.

Sample: PBMCs. These receptors were taken from a woman between 18 and 29 years old in good health.

The chain combines TRBV7-6 with TRBJ2-7, with 8 nucleotides matching TRBD1. CDR1 and CDR2 (germline): SGHVS, FNYEAQ. V lost 1 base and J lost 3; bases outside the gene matches: 8. This CDR3 region has 16 residues. This CDR3 reads CASSLGGQGGFYEQYF. The CDR3 nucleotides are TGTGCCAGCAGCTTAGGTGGACAGGGAGGTTTCTACGAGCAGTACTTC.

The chain is built from TRBV4-2 and TRBJ2-1; D possibly corresponds to TRBD2 (7 bases). Germline CDR1 reads LGHNA; CDR2 reads YNFKEQ. V lost 2 bases, J lost 7 bases, and 15 bases lay in between. CDR3 length equals 15 residues. The CDR3 is CASSQHPGGPNEQFF. CDR3 DNA sequence: TGTGCCAGCAGCCAACATCCGGGGGGCCCGAATGAGCAGTTCTTC.

This clonotype was detected a few times. This sequence joins TRBV15 and TRBJ2-7; unclear D gene. The CDR3 is 14 residues long. Trimming removed 2 bases from V and 0 bases from J, with 8 bases in between. The germline gives CDR1 LNHNV, CDR2 YYDKDF (reference sequence). The CDR3, as DNA: TGTGCCACCAGCAGATCCATAGCCTCCTACGAGCAGTACTTC. Translation: CATSRSIASYEQYF.

This clonotype was found many times. The CDR3 loop is CASSSRGGTDNEQFF. The CDR3 nucleotides read TGTGCCAGCAGTTCCCGGGGTGGAACCGACAATGAGCAGTTCTTC. The chain employs TRBV12-3 or TRBV12-4 and TRBJ2-1; the D gene is possibly TRBD2 (5 bases). This CDR3 is 15 amino acids long. Trimming removed 4 bases from V and 5 bases from J, with 15 bases in between.

The V and J genes are TRBV20-1 and TRBJ1-1; D call uncertain. Germline CDR1 reads DFQATT; CDR2 reads SNEGSKA (reference sequence). The CDR3 has 12 amino acids. V lost 5 bases and J lost 1, with 8 bases in between. The CDR3 coding sequence is TGCAGTGCTGTAGGACCGAACACTGAAGCTTTCTTT. Protein sequence: CSAVGPNTEAFF.

The chain employs TRBV3-1 and TRBJ2-3; D perhaps matches TRBD2 (5 bases). The V gene lost 2 bases and the J gene lost 0 bases, with 9 bases spanning the gap. Germline V gene data show CDR1 as LGHDT and CDR2 as YNNKEL (reference sequence). This CDR3 is built from 15 residues. As DNA, the CDR3 is TGTGCCAGCAGCCAAAGCGGAGCGAGCACAGATACGCAGTATTTT. It codes for CASSQSGASTDTQYF.

CDR3 in DNA: TGTGCCAGCAGCATCAGTATAATGGGGGGTGAGCAGTTCTTC. Amino acid sequence: CASSISIMGGEQFF. V usage is TRBV7-2 and J usage is TRBJ2-1; D might be TRBD2 (6 bases). The ends were cut back, 5 bases at V and 9 bases at J, with 17 bases in the middle. The CDR3 covers 14 residues. In germline, CDR1 is SGHTA, CDR2 FQGNSA.

This clonotype was found a few times. V usage is TRBV5-1 and J usage is TRBJ2-1; D ambiguous. This CDR3 has 15 amino acids. Germline CDR1 SGHRS, CDR2 YFSETQ. The V end lost 5 bases, the J end lost 0 bases, and 12 bases lay between the germline ends. In DNA form, the CDR3 reads TGCGCCAGCAGAGATCAGCGCCGCTCCTACAATGAGCAGTTCTTC. Protein: CASRDQRRSYNEQFF.

The V gene is TRBV5-5, the J gene TRBJ2-7, with a weak D call TRBD1 (6 bases). This CDR3 contains 14 residues. Germline V gene data show CDR1 as SGHKS and CDR2 as YYEKEE (reference sequence). Trimming shortened V by 5 bases and J by 2 bases, and 14 bases separated the two germline ends. This chain's CDR3 is CASRGAGTPYEQYF. In DNA form, the CDR3 reads TGTGCCAGCAGGGGGGCAGGGACACCCTACGAGCAGTACTTC.

The chain combines TRBV20-1 with TRBJ2-1; tentatively, D is TRBD1 or TRBD2 (6 bases each). CDR1 is DFQATT, CDR2 SNEGSKA, per germline (reference sequence). This CDR3 is built from 14 residues. V lost 5 bases, J lost 2 bases, and 13 bases lay in between. The CDR3 protein is CSALRGEPYNEQFF. The CDR3 region has the DNA TGCAGTGCTCTAAGGGGGGAACCCTACAATGAGCAGTTCTTC.

This clonotype was counted only a few times. The genes are TRBV7-2 and TRBJ2-7; 7 nucleotides align to TRBD1. V was clipped by 4 bases and J by 2 bases; unmatched bases: 8. The CDR3 length is 15 residues. The germline gives CDR1 SGHTA, CDR2 FQGNSA. The CDR3 nucleotides are TGTGCCAGCAGCTCTACCGGGACAGTACCCTACGAGCAGTACTTC. Translating gives CASSSTGTVPYEQYF.

In this sample, this clonotype turned up many times. The chain combines TRBV12-3 or TRBV12-4 with TRBJ2-7; D perhaps matches TRBD2 (5 bases). V was shortened by 4 bases and J by 3 bases, with 10 bases between the two germline ends. The CDR3 contains 13 residues. CDR3: CASSSGMHYEQYF. The CDR3 nucleotides are TGTGCCAGCAGTTCCGGGATGCACTACGAGCAGTACTTC.

This clonotype came up a few times. The rearrangement joins TRBV10-2 to TRBJ2-3; 10 bases agree with TRBD2. V gave up 7 bases and J gave up 1 base; unmatched junction bases: 5. Per germline, CDR1 WSHSY and CDR2 SAAADI. This CDR3 region has 15 residues. The CDR3 spells CASTPGLAGTDTQYF. CDR3 coding DNA: TGCGCCAGCACCCCCGGACTAGCGGGCACAGATACGCAGTATTTT.